What follows are 24 T cell receptor beta chains derived from one specimen sequenced in a study of CD8 T cells in ankylosing spondylitis. General study findings and limits: Typical of ankylosing spondylitis blood, it appeared, was a TCR beta motif of about eight highly homologous variants.

The antigens of these receptors remain unknown. TCRdb used MiXCR to reprocess the 5' RACE reads, holding one entry per CDR3 protein. The table has about 800,000 distinct CDR3 sequences, 12% seen once. The material sequenced was blood, either unsorted or a sorted T cell fraction (not recorded which). The receptors were sampled from a male donor with ankylosing spondylitis.

This clonotype has more than one count but fewer than ten. The chain recombines TRBV6-1 with TRBJ1-4; 9 bases are a match to TRBD1. Germline-derived CDR1 and CDR2 are MNHNS and SASEGT. The trim removed 5 bases at V and 8 bases at J, leaving 6 bases unmatched. The CDR3 runs to 14 residues. In DNA, the CDR3 is TGTGCCAGCAGTCCACAGGGGGCAGAAGAAAAACTGTTTTTT. Its protein product is CASSPQGAEEKLFF.

This clonotype was recorded a few times. The rearrangement uses TRBV12-3 or TRBV12-4 and TRBJ2-5, with D perhaps TRBD1 (9 bases). CDR3 length: 15 residues. V was pared by 10 bases and J by 5 bases, with 23 bases between. This chain's CDR3 is CAIGGGQGSGETQYF. CDR3 coding DNA: TGTGCCATCGGGGGGGGACAGGGATCTGGGGAGACCCAGTACTTC.

The CDR3 reads CASSQLGTGGTEAFF. For the CDR3, the DNA is TGTGCCAGCAGCCAGTTAGGGACAGGGGGCACTGAAGCTTTCTTT. This chain links TRBV6-1 with TRBJ1-1; the match to TRBD1 covers 11 bases. The germline V gene encodes CDR1 MNHNS and CDR2 SASEGT. The CDR3 runs 15 residues. V was clipped by 6 bases and J by 4 bases; unmatched bases: 7.

The chain has TRBV7-2 and TRBJ2-2; the D gene is possibly TRBD1 (6 bases). CDR1 SGHTA and CDR2 FQGNSA come from the germline V gene. V lost 6 bases, J lost 4 bases, and 15 bases lay in between. The length of the CDR3 is 15 residues. The CDR3 sequence is CASRFDRTSTGELFF. In DNA form, the CDR3 reads TGTGCCAGCAGATTCGACAGGACGAGCACCGGGGAGCTGTTTTTT.

The chain has TRBV24-1 and TRBJ2-5; TRBD2 matches 9 bases. Trimming cost V 3 bases and J 4 bases; bases outside gene matches: 5. CDR3 length: 15 amino acids. The germline CDR1 and CDR2 sequences are KGHDR and SFDVKD. CDR3 amino acids: CATSDPRGGGETQYF. The CDR3, as DNA: TGTGCCACCAGTGATCCGCGGGGGGGCGGAGAGACCCAGTACTTC.

V and J are TRBV20-1 and TRBJ2-3, with TRBD2 matching over 7 bases. This CDR3 has 15 residues. CDR1 DFQATT and CDR2 SNEGSKA come from the germline V gene (reference sequence). J lost 2 bases, V lost 8 bases, and 13 bases had no gene match. DNA of the CDR3: TGCAGTCCACCTAAACTAGCGAGCGACACAGATACGCAGTATTTT. Translated: CSPPKLASDTDTQYF.

The V and J genes are TRBV7-9 and TRBJ1-1; TRBD1 might be the D (6 bases). The CDR3 is 14 residues long. V was pared by 3 bases and J by 0 bases, with 8 bases between. Germline loops: CDR1 SEHNR, CDR2 FQNEAQ (reference sequence). CDR3 residues: CASSFTGMNTEAFF. The CDR3 DNA reads as TGTGCCAGCAGCTTTACAGGGATGAACACTGAAGCTTTCTTT.

This chain joins TRBV24-1 and TRBJ2-2, with 8 nucleotides matching TRBD1. Trimming at V came to 5 bases and at J to 4 bases, leaving 11 bases not matched to a gene. This CDR3 is 17 amino acids long. Germline CDR1 is KGHDR and CDR2 is SFDVKD. As DNA, the CDR3 is TGTGCCACCAGTGGGATGACAGGGGCGGTAATCACCGGGGAGCTGTTTTTT. Its translation is CATSGMTGAVITGELFF.

This clonotype was seen only a few times. The chain uses TRBV6-5 and TRBJ2-3; D perhaps matches TRBD1 (5 bases). V was trimmed by 8 bases and J by 1 base, leaving 7 bases between them. Germline-derived CDR1 and CDR2 are MNHEY and SVGAGI. The CDR3 runs 12 residues. The CDR3 protein is CASGAGTDTQYF. CDR3 nucleotide sequence: TGTGCCAGCGGGGCCGGCACAGATACGCAGTATTTT.

This chain uses TRBV5-1 with TRBJ2-7; the D gene is possibly TRBD2 (6 bases). The CDR3 loop spans 15 amino acids. Germline CDR1 reads SGHRS; CDR2 reads YFSETQ. V lost 6 bases and J 2 bases, leaving 18 bases between the germline ends. CDR3 region: CASTSGPTVAYEQYF. DNA for the CDR3: TGCGCCAGCACCAGCGGGCCGACAGTAGCCTACGAGCAGTACTTC. Filled out from reference TRBV5-1 and TRBJ2-7, the complete variable domain reads KAGVTQTPRYLIKTRGQQVTLSCSPISGHRSVSWYQQTPGQGLQFLFEYFSETQRNKGNFPGRFSGRQFSNSRSEMNVSTLELGDSALYLCASTSGPTVAYEQYFGPGTRLTVT.

This clonotype came up a few times. The chain is built from TRBV20-1 and TRBJ1-5; TRBD1 might be the D (5 bases). The CDR3 runs to 16 residues. Trimming left V 5 bases short and J 0 bases short, with 17 bases between. Germline V gives CDR1 DFQATT, CDR2 SNEGSKA (reference sequence). For the CDR3, the DNA is TGCAGTGCTCATCCAGGCGGGGGAAATAGCAATCAGCCCCAGCATTTT. Translated, it gives CSAHPGGGNSNQPQHF.

A few counts support this clonotype. This chain connects TRBV19 to TRBJ1-2; D gene ambiguous. This CDR3 is 14 amino acids long. The V end was cut by 5 bases, the J end by 8 bases, with 18 bases between. Germline CDR1 LNHDA, CDR2 SQIVND (reference sequence). The CDR3 here is CASSFLSGPGGYTF. The DNA for the CDR3 is TGTGCCAGTAGTTTCCTCTCCGGTCCCGGCGGCTACACCTTC.

This clonotype turned up a few times. V is TRBV3-1 and J is TRBJ2-3; D is uncertain. CDR1 and CDR2 from the germline V gene are LGHDT and YNNKEL (reference sequence). V lost 6 bases and J 14 bases, leaving 21 bases between the germline ends. This CDR3 contains 13 residues. CDR3 region: CASSLTRESLGYF. The CDR3 bases are TGTGCCAGCAGTCTAACACGAGAGTCCTTGGGGTATTTT.

This clonotype was counted only a few times. This rearrangement joins TRBV12-3 or TRBV12-4 to TRBJ2-5, with D tentatively TRBD2 (5 bases). V was trimmed by 6 bases and J by 4 bases, leaving 15 bases between them. The CDR3 loop spans 14 amino acids. CDR3 DNA sequence: TGTGCCAGCAGCTCTTCTAGGACTGCAGAGACCCAGTACTTC. The encoded protein is CASSSSRTAETQYF.

This sequence joins TRBV7-9 and TRBJ2-7; 10 nucleotides match TRBD2. This CDR3 region has 13 residues. The trim removed 6 bases at V and 5 bases at J, leaving 4 bases unmatched. The germline V gene has CDR1 SEHNR and CDR2 FQNEAQ (reference sequence). CDR3 sequence (DNA): TGTGCCAGCAGAGACGGGACTAGCGACGAGCAGTACTTC. Residues: CASRDGTSDEQYF.

The chain recombines TRBV6-6 with TRBJ2-5; D possibly uses TRBD1 or TRBD2 (6 bases each). Germline-derived CDR1 and CDR2 are MNHNY and SVGAGI (reference sequence). The V and J ends lost 5 bases and 7 bases respectively, with 14 bases between them. This CDR3 has 13 residues. CDR3 region: CASSPRGLGTQYF. The CDR3 DNA reads as TGTGCCAGCAGTCCCCGGGGGCTCGGGACCCAGTACTTC.

This clonotype was seen more than once but under ten times. The genes are TRBV6-1 and TRBJ1-5; maybe TRBD1 (6 bases). With 3 bases removed from V and 5 bases from J, the gap between germline ends came to 14 bases. The CDR3 has 15 amino acids. CDR1 is MNHNS, CDR2 SASEGT, per germline. The CDR3 DNA sequence: TGTGCCAGCAGTGACATGGACAGACAGGATCAGCCCCAGCATTTT. Translation: CASSDMDRQDQPQHF.

The chain joins TRBV12-3 or TRBV12-4 to TRBJ2-3; D is possibly TRBD2 (6 bases). This CDR3 comprises 14 residues. Trimming took off 7 bases at V and 4 bases at J, with 15 bases between the two ends. CDR3 bases: TGTGCCAGCATCCGGGACTTGCTGGCAGATACGCAGTATTTT. Translated: CASIRDLLADTQYF.

This clonotype has a count of ten or more. The V call is TRBV4-2, the J call TRBJ1-5; D call uncertain. Trimming stripped 0 bases from V and 6 bases from J, with 6 bases between. Germline values: CDR1 LGHNA, CDR2 YNFKEQ. CDR3 length equals 13 residues. CDR3 loop: CASSQESGQPQHF. In nucleotides, the CDR3 is TGTGCCAGCAGCCAAGAATCTGGTCAGCCCCAGCATTTT.

This clonotype has ten or more counts. This chain uses TRBV20-1 with TRBJ1-1; weak D call: TRBD1 (5 bases). The V end was cut by 0 bases, the J end by 1 base, with 12 bases between. CDR3 length: 15 residues. Looked up from germline, CDR1 is DFQATT and CDR2 is SNEGSKA (reference sequence). The CDR3 bases are TGCAGTGCTAGAGACCCGAGGGGCCGGAACACTGAAGCTTTCTTT. Its protein product is CSARDPRGRNTEAFF.

The chain joins TRBV9 to TRBJ1-1, with 9 bases identical to TRBD1. The CDR3 is 14 amino acids. Germline V lookup: CDR1 SGDLS, CDR2 YYNGEE. The J segment lost 11 bases and the V segment lost 3 bases, leaving 11 bases of the junction unmatched. The DNA of the CDR3 is TGTGCCAGCAGCGCCGAGCCGGGACAGGGTGTGGCTTTCTTT. Its protein is CASSAEPGQGVAFF. The full variable domain, completed using reference TRBV9 and TRBJ1-1, is DSGVTQTPKHLITATGQRVTLRCSPRSGDLSVYWYQQSLDQGLQFLIQYYNGEERAKGNILERFSAQQFPDLHSELNLSSLELGDSALYFCASSAEPGQGVAFFGQGTRLTVV.

This clonotype came up a few times. V and J are TRBV5-1 and TRBJ2-1; 7 bases map to TRBD1. Unmatched junction bases numbered 8, after V lost 2 bases and J lost 9 bases. The CDR3 is made up of 14 amino acids. The germline V gene has CDR1 SGHRS and CDR2 YFSETQ. CDR3 in DNA: TGCGCCAGCAGCTTCCTACAGGGGCAGAGTGAGCAGTTCTTC. Translation: CASSFLQGQSEQFF.

The rearrangement uses TRBV7-9 and TRBJ2-2; 11 nucleotides align to TRBD2. With V trimmed by 3 bases and J by 3 bases, 6 bases remained unmatched. In germline, CDR1 is SEHNR, CDR2 FQNEAQ (reference sequence). This CDR3 is built from 17 residues. CDR3 nucleotides: TGTGCCAGCAGCTTCGTACTAGCGGGGGAGTACACCGGGGAGCTGTTTTTT. As protein: CASSFVLAGEYTGELFF. The entire variable domain, with the rest obtained from reference TRBV7-9 and TRBJ2-2, is as follows: DTGVSQNPRHKITKRGQNVTFRCDPISEHNRLYWYRQTLGQGPEFLTYFQNEAQLEKSRLLSDRFSAERPKGSFSTLEIQRTEQGDSAMYLCASSFVLAGEYTGELFFGEGSRLTVL.

This clonotype was counted ten times or more. The chain employs TRBV6-1 and TRBJ1-2; D gene uncertain. From germline, CDR1 is MNHNS and CDR2 SASEGT. CDR3 length: 13 amino acids. Trimming took 7 bases from V and 5 from J, leaving 14 bases between them. The CDR3 protein is CASKEWSQYGYTF. As DNA, the CDR3 is TGTGCCAGCAAAGAGTGGTCTCAATATGGCTACACCTTC.